Listed here is a single T cell receptor beta chain. Its antigen is unknown. This sample is drawn from a study of T cell clonotyping in hematopoietic cell transplantation. Study outcomes and limitations: At the given depth, recipient repertoires were over 95% de novo clonotypes. CD4 and CD8 repertoire contributions could not be separated without sorting.

Repertoires were generated with immunoSEQ multiplex PCR, while TCRdb's copy carries only in-frame clones and drops some. The table has 35,000 to 45,000 clones, 95% seen once. Time point specified: recipient sample about 28 days before transplant, after cytoreduction. The germline CDR1 and CDR2 sequences are SGHNT and YYREEE (reference sequence). This CDR3 spans 16 amino acids. Trimming at V came to 4 bases and at J to 0 bases, leaving 8 bases not matched to a gene. The TCR originated in a middle-aged man with chronic myeloid leukemia. Some clones in this sample may be carry-over from other donors' samples. The chain carries TRBV5-4 and TRBJ1-1, with 8 bases matching TRBD1. The sequencing used peripheral blood mononuclear cells, collected before stem cell transplant. For the CDR3, the DNA is TGTGCCAGCAGCCCTGGACAGGGAGCCATGAACACTGAAGCTTTCTTT. Amino acid sequence: CASSPGQGAMNTEAFF.